This T cell receptor (beta chain) was observed in a study of cytomegalovirus exposure and HLA in healthy donors. Background on the study: Approximately 190 million T cells yielded some 100 million unique TCR beta sequences, as an earlier analysis found.

The study's findings and limits: Productive status was seen about 90% or about 30% of the time for most TCR beta V segments in an earlier analysis. Reports indicate that TCR beta sequences accurately predicted the HLA-A and HLA-B alleles of most subjects.

The PCR had 60 Vbeta and 13 Jbeta primers. Some clones are missing from TCRdb's copy, which holds only in-frame ones; the method was immunoSEQ multiplex PCR. Of 150,000 to 200,000 clones listed, about 80% were seen once; the top ten hold about 1.6%. The germline CDR1 and CDR2 sequences are SGHTA and FQGNSA. The CDR3 extends over 13 amino acids. Trimming shortened V by 3 bases and J by 4 bases, and 9 bases separated the two germline ends. To note about this clone: The antigen is unknown.

The sequencing sample was made of PBMCs. V usage is TRBV7-2 and J usage is TRBJ1-1, with no clear D. This clonotype was sampled from a girl aged 5-17 years in good health and CMV-seropositive. This CDR3 is CASSFSFLTEAFF. Written as DNA, the CDR3 is TGTGCCAGCAGCTTCAGTTTCCTCACTGAAGCTTTCTTT.